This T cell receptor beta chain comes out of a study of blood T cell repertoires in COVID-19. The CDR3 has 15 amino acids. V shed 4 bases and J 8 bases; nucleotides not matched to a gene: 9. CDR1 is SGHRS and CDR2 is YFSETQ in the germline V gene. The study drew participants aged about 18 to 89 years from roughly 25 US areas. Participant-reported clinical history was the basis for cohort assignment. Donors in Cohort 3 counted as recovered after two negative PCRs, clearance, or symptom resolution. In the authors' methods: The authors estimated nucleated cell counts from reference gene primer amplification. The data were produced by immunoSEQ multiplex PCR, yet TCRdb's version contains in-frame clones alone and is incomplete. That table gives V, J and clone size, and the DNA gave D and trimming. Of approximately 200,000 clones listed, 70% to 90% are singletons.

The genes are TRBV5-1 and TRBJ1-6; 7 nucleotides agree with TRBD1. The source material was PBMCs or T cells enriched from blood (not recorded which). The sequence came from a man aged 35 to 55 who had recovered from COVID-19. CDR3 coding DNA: TGCGCCAGCAGCGAGACAGGGAGCACCCATTCACCCCTCCACTTT. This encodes CASSETGSTHSPLHF.